This T cell receptor (beta chain) was found in a study of control samples from healthy donors and cancer patients. V was clipped by 2 bases and J by 8 bases, with 18 bases between them. Looked up from germline, CDR1 is LGHNT and CDR2 is FRNRAP. This CDR3 spans 15 amino acids. Using immunoSEQ multiplex PCR, the repertoire was profiled, and TCRdb retains in-frame clones only, with some absent. The top ten clones hold approximately 7.9% of a sample with around 96,000 clones, approximately 93% of them seen once. This sequence joins TRBV12-5 and TRBJ1-1; D call uncertain. The sequence came from a man younger than 35 in good health. The specimen sequenced was blood. The CDR3: CASGLFPATSGEAFF. Here the CDR3 DNA reads TGTGCTAGTGGTTTGTTCCCCGCGACCTCGGGGGAAGCTTTCTTT.